The clone carrying this TCR beta chain was seen repeatedly, ten times or more. The antigen remains unidentified. This entry comes from a study of CD8 T cells in ankylosing spondylitis. Each TCR beta library was made by quantitative 5'-RACE that incorporated molecular barcodes. TCRdb redid the calling of the 5' RACE reads with MiXCR, one entry per CDR3 protein. The table lists approximately 130,000 distinct CDR3 sequences, approximately 10% of them singletons. There are 15 residues in the CDR3. The V and J ends lost 4 bases and 2 bases respectively, with 15 bases between them. From germline, CDR1 is SGHKS and CDR2 YYEKEE (reference sequence). Study outcomes and limitations: Disease-linked clones displayed a CD8+ phenotype and appeared relatively rarely in peripheral blood. Blood of patients with ankylosing spondylitis appeared to be characterized by a TCR beta motif of eight or nine highly homologous variants. Reportedly, disease-linked clones are significantly enriched in ankylosing spondylitis patients' matched synovial fluid.

The sequence came from a female donor with ankylosing spondylitis or in good health (not recorded which). The chain has TRBV5-5 and TRBJ1-1, with D unclear. Sequences were obtained from blood, either unsorted or a sorted T cell fraction (not recorded which). The DNA for the CDR3 is TGTGCCAGCAGCGACACCCCGAGATTCAACACTGAAGCTTTCTTT. Its translation: CASSDTPRFNTEAFF.